Shown below are 5 T cell receptor beta chains from a single sample sequenced in a study of blood T cell repertoires in COVID-19. TCRdb's table, derived via immunoSEQ multiplex PCR, lists solely in-frame clones and lacks some. The sample holds approximately 170,000 clones, less than 90% seen once. Sequencing was done on a sample of peripheral blood. All receptors come from a woman in her seventies with acute or convalescent COVID-19.

This clone is a singleton in its sample. V and J are TRBV11-2 and TRBJ2-2, with 9 bases lining up with TRBD1. The CDR3 totals 16 residues. The V gene's germline CDR1 is SGHAT and CDR2 FQNNGV. Trimming took 4 bases from V and 5 from J; bases not matched to a gene: 8. CDR3 nucleotide sequence: TGTGCCAGCAGCTCACCACGGGACAGGGTGACCGGGGAGCTGTTTTTT. Amino acids: CASSSPRDRVTGELFF.

The chain uses TRBV19 and TRBJ2-7; TRBD2 is a possible D gene (5 bases). Germline V gives CDR1 LNHDA, CDR2 SQIVND (reference sequence). The CDR3 has 16 residues. V gave up 5 bases and J gave up 5 bases, with 22 bases separating them. CDR3: CASSAGPSEGGHEQYF. The DNA of the CDR3 is TGTGCCAGTAGTGCCGGTCCTTCCGAGGGCGGCCACGAGCAGTACTTC.

The chain joins TRBV30 to TRBJ1-1, with a possible D match to TRBD1 (5 bases). Germline CDR1 is GTSNPN and CDR2 is SVGIG (reference sequence). The CDR3 has 14 amino acids. V was clipped by 2 bases and J by 0 bases, with 10 bases between them. This CDR3 is CAWSRGHMNTEAFF. DNA of the CDR3: TGTGCCTGGAGTCGTGGACATATGAACACTGAAGCTTTCTTT.

V usage is TRBV19 and J usage is TRBJ2-3; perhaps TRBD1 as D (6 bases). Deletions cut 5 bases from V and 6 bases from J, with 12 bases between. Germline values: CDR1 LNHDA, CDR2 SQIVND (reference sequence). CDR3 size: 13 residues. CDR3 sequence reads: CASSVQGSDTQYF. CDR3 bases: TGTGCCAGTAGTGTACAGGGCTCGGATACGCAGTATTTT.

The chain carries TRBV11-2 and TRBJ2-3; D is possibly TRBD1 (6 bases). The germline V gene has CDR1 SGHAT and CDR2 FQNNGV. The length of the CDR3 is 17 residues. V lost 1 base and J 2 bases, leaving 16 bases between the germline ends. The CDR3 spells CASSLAWGLDPTDTQYF. Written as DNA, the CDR3 is TGTGCCAGCAGCTTAGCTTGGGGGCTAGACCCCACAGATACGCAGTATTTT.